Included here is one T cell receptor beta chain sequence, with context. Antigen specificity is unknown. Noted time point: cycle 4 day 1 (C4D1), after 5 to 7 weeks of nivolumab. Each of the patients experienced relapse following autologous stem cell transplantation, and their brentuximab vedotin exposure differed. Magnetic negative selection was used to purify CD4+ T cells from PBMCs that had been thawed. The germline gives CDR1 MDHEN, CDR2 SYDVKM. This CDR3 region has 12 residues. The V end lost 4 bases, the J end lost 6 bases, and 10 bases lay between the germline ends. Generated by immunoSEQ multiplex PCR, the TCRdb table keeps only in-frame clones and is missing some. There are 10,000 to 15,000 clones in the sample; about nine tenths occur only once, and 0.9% lies in the top ten. The data originate from a study of PD-1 blockade in classical Hodgkin lymphoma. Study-wide results and limits: A reduction in baseline TCR diversity was reportedly seen in newly diagnosed patients relative to healthy donors. For complete responders, baseline diversity was comparable to that of newly diagnosed patients. By C4D1 there was a significant rise in CD4+ TCR diversity but not in CD8+ TCR diversity. Possible causes of repertoire differences, disease activity or prior therapy, remain undefined.

Sequencing used CD4+ T cells from blood, obtained before the fourth cycle of nivolumab. The receptor was isolated from a human donor with classical Hodgkin lymphoma. V gene TRBV28 combines with J gene TRBJ2-7; D perhaps matches TRBD2 (5 bases). The CDR3 DNA reads as TGTGCCAGCAGTTCTGCGGGTGGCGAGCAGTACTTC. Protein: CASSSAGGEQYF.